The 20 T cell receptor beta chains in this list originate from one sample, sequenced in a study of T cell repertoires in cytomegalovirus infection. MiXCR was run by TCRdb on the reads, yielding one entry per CDR3 protein. The data hold some 440,000 distinct CDR3 sequences, with about a third observed a single time. What was sequenced was PBMCs. These receptors originate from a human donor in good health (CMV status not recorded). Some clones in this sample may be carry-over from other donors' samples.

This clonotype was seen a few times. The V call is TRBV5-6, the J call TRBJ2-2; either TRBD1 or TRBD2 may supply D (5 bases each). Germline V gene sequence: CDR1 SGHDT, CDR2 YYEEEE. V was trimmed by 3 bases and J by 4 bases, leaving 16 bases between them. The CDR3 has 16 amino acids. The CDR3 DNA reads TGTGCCAGCAGCTCCCGACGGGACCGCTTCACCGGGGAGCTGTTTTTT. Residues: CASSSRRDRFTGELFF.

The V gene is TRBV6-1, the J gene TRBJ1-5; D is ambiguous. V lost 5 bases to trimming and J lost 2 bases, with 13 bases between them. This CDR3 contains 15 residues. Germline CDR1 reads MNHNS; CDR2 reads SASEGT. The CDR3 bases are TGTGCCAGCAGTCCAACGCGAGTAGGCAATCAGCCCCAGCATTTT. The encoded protein is CASSPTRVGNQPQHF.

This clonotype was seen more than once but under ten times. The V gene is TRBV12-3 or TRBV12-4, the J gene TRBJ2-1; unclear D gene. The CDR3 has 14 amino acids. The V gene lost 8 bases and the J gene lost 0 bases, with 11 bases spanning the gap. The CDR3 spells CASDTRGSYNEQFF. In DNA, the CDR3 is TGTGCCAGCGACACCCGAGGCTCCTACAATGAGCAGTTCTTC.

The sample holds many counts of this clonotype. In DNA form, the CDR3 reads TGTGCCAGCAGCGGGGACAGGACGAACACCGGGGAGCTGTTTTTT. This encodes CASSGDRTNTGELFF. The V and J genes are TRBV7-2 and TRBJ2-2; 8 positions match TRBD1. The junction had 2 bases not matched to a gene; V was cut back by 5 bases and J by 0 bases. Germline V lookup: CDR1 SGHTA, CDR2 FQGNSA. CDR3 length equals 15 residues.

This chain links TRBV4-1 with TRBJ2-1; 8 nucleotides agree with TRBD2. From germline, CDR1 is MGHRA and CDR2 YSYEKL. V gave up 4 bases and J gave up 4 bases; unmatched junction bases: 18. The CDR3 spans 19 residues. The CDR3: CASSPRGGRDYAIYNEQFF. CDR3 DNA sequence: TGCGCCAGCAGCCCCCGGGGGGGCCGAGACTATGCAATATACAATGAGCAGTTCTTC.

About this clonotype: This sequence may be a read error, since a much larger clone differs from it by one base. Because it lacks the conserved phenylalanine or tryptophan at the end, this CDR3 is likely a read error. V and J are TRBV7-9 and TRBJ2-5, with D maybe TRBD2 (7 bases). CDR3 length: 14 amino acids. CDR1 and CDR2 (germline): SEHNR, FQNEAQ (reference sequence). The germline V and J ends were trimmed by 5 bases and 1 base, with 11 bases remaining between them. In nucleotides, the CDR3 is TGTGCCAGCAGCGAGGGGGGGCGCCAAGAGACCCAGTACTTA. This encodes CASSEGGRQETQYL.

This chain uses TRBV10-2 with TRBJ1-1; no reliable D call. The CDR3 length is 15 residues. Trimming stripped 10 bases from V and 1 base from J, with 19 bases between. Looked up from germline, CDR1 is WSHSY and CDR2 is SAAADI. CDR3 sequence (DNA): TGCGCCACTCGCGAGGAAGGCCTCGGGAACACTGAAGCTTTCTTT. Translated, it gives CATREEGLGNTEAFF.

On this clonotype itself: Sequence at one end of the junction differs from germline and may be a read error. The chain combines TRBV7-9 with TRBJ1-5, with unresolved D. The CDR3 loop spans 14 amino acids. CDR1 is SEHNR and CDR2 is FQNEAQ in the germline V gene (reference sequence). The CDR3 here is CASSLSGSNHPQHF. In DNA form, the CDR3 reads TGTGCCAGCAGCCTCAGTGGTAGCAATCATCCCCAGCATTTT.

The table lists this clonotype with a few counts. The CDR3 coding sequence is TGTGCCAGCAGTGAGGGACGATTGGCTTTCTTT. It specifies CASSEGRLAFF. The chain couples TRBV6-1 to TRBJ1-1, with TRBD1 as a possible D gene (5 bases). The CDR3 spans 11 residues. V lost 3 bases and J 11 bases, leaving 10 bases between the germline ends. In germline, CDR1 is MNHNS, CDR2 SASEGT.

The rearrangement uses TRBV24-1 and TRBJ1-4; no definite D call. Trimming removed 5 bases from V and 5 bases from J, with 14 bases in between. The length of the CDR3 is 15 residues. Germline loops: CDR1 KGHDR, CDR2 SFDVKD. The CDR3 bases are TGTGCCACCAGTGCTCTGGACGGAGCGAATGAAAAACTGTTTTTT. Translation: CATSALDGANEKLFF.

This clonotype was observed a handful of times. The gene calls are TRBV7-9 and TRBJ2-1, with D possibly called TRBD1 or TRBD2 (5 bases each). The CDR3 contains 10 residues. V was clipped by 5 bases and J by 9 bases, with 5 bases between them. CDR1 SEHNR and CDR2 FQNEAQ come from the germline V gene (reference sequence). The CDR3 loop is CASSGGEQFF. The CDR3, as DNA: TGTGCCAGCAGCGGGGGTGAGCAGTTCTTC. The full variable domain, with the rest looked up from reference TRBV7-9 and TRBJ2-1, is DTGVSQNPRHKITKRGQNVTFRCDPISEHNRLYWYRQTLGQGPEFLTYFQNEAQLEKSRLLSDRFSAERPKGSFSTLEIQRTEQGDSAMYLCASSGGEQFFGPGTRLTVL.

This clonotype was seen at least ten times. The gene calls are TRBV11-2 and TRBJ1-1; a possible D gene is TRBD1 (6 bases). Germline values: CDR1 SGHAT, CDR2 FQNNGV. The V end was cut by 1 base, the J end by 3 bases, with 9 bases between. CDR3 size: 14 residues. CDR3 nucleotides: TGTGCCAGCAGCTTAGGGGCAGGGGACACTGAAGCTTTCTTT. Amino acids: CASSLGAGDTEAFF.

This clonotype showed up just a few times. This chain joins TRBV7-2 and TRBJ2-7; D is ambiguous. The CDR3 runs to 13 residues. The ends were cut back, 3 bases at V and 7 bases at J, with 13 bases in the middle. Germline V gives CDR1 SGHTA, CDR2 FQGNSA. The CDR3, as DNA: TGTGCCAGCAGCTTCTTTGAGTCCCGGGAGCAGTACTTC. Protein: CASSFFESREQYF.

In this sample, this clonotype turned up a few times. Here the CDR3 reads CASSLAGTGGSNQPQHF. CDR3 nucleotide sequence: TGTGCCAGCAGCTTGGCCGGGACAGGGGGTAGCAATCAGCCCCAGCATTTT. The chain recombines TRBV7-9 with TRBJ1-5, with 11 bases identical to TRBD1. Trimming at V came to 3 bases and at J to 0 bases, leaving 4 bases not matched to a gene. The CDR3 sequence is 17 residues long. Germline values: CDR1 SEHNR, CDR2 FQNEAQ (reference sequence).

The rearrangement uses TRBV3-1 and TRBJ1-5; D unclear. V dropped 1 base and J dropped 0 bases, with 10 bases sitting between them. Germline CDR1 reads LGHDT; CDR2 reads YNNKEL (reference sequence). The CDR3 has 16 residues. DNA for the CDR3: TGTGCCAGCAGCCAAGGGCTACTAGATAGCAATCAGCCCCAGCATTTT. Translated, it gives CASSQGLLDSNQPQHF.

The chain has TRBV25-1 and TRBJ1-1; D may be TRBD1 (6 bases). Germline CDR1 MGHDK, CDR2 SYGVNS. V lost 3 bases to trimming and J lost 5 bases, with 19 bases between them. This CDR3 region has 16 residues. The CDR3 nucleotides are TGTGCCAGCAGTGATGGGGCCAGACCAGGGGTTACTGAAGCTTTCTTT. Translated: CASSDGARPGVTEAFF.

This clonotype was observed a handful of times. The chain has TRBV28 and TRBJ2-1, with 7 bases that match TRBD1. Germline V gene lookup returns CDR1 MDHEN and CDR2 SYDVKM. CDR3 length: 12 amino acids. V was pared by 6 bases and J by 7 bases, with 3 bases of the junction left unmatched. CDR3: CASRQGWNEQFF. CDR3 coding DNA: TGTGCCAGCAGACAGGGGTGGAATGAGCAGTTCTTC.

This clonotype was observed once. Without the conserved terminal phenylalanine or tryptophan, this CDR3 likely stems from a read error. The chain is built from TRBV5-1 and TRBJ2-5; D is uncertain. The CDR3 extends over 16 amino acids. The V and J ends lost 0 bases and 1 base respectively, with 13 bases between them. Germline V CDR1 and CDR2: SGHRS, YFSETQ. The CDR3 DNA reads TGCGCCAGCAGCTTGGACCAGACCCTTATCCAAGAGACCCAGTACTTA. Translation gives CASSLDQTLIQETQYL.

The chain combines TRBV29-1 with TRBJ2-5; 10 bases match TRBD2. Germline V gene sequence: CDR1 SQVTM, CDR2 ANQGSEA. The CDR3 contains 14 residues. After removal of 4 bases from V and 5 bases from J, the junction contained 7 bases not matched to a gene. CDR3 loop: CSVVGSGGGETQYF. CDR3 bases: TGCAGCGTTGTAGGGAGCGGGGGGGGTGAGACCCAGTACTTC. Filled out from reference TRBV29-1 and TRBJ2-5, the complete variable domain reads SAVISQKPSRDICQRGTSLTIQCQVDSQVTMMFWYRQQPGQSLTLIATANQGSEATYESGFVIDKFPISRPNLTFSTLTVSNMSPEDSSIYLCSVVGSGGGETQYFGPGTRLLVL.

Comments on this clonotype: Mismatch with germline at one junction end may stem from a read error. The chain employs TRBV7-6 and TRBJ2-3; 7 bases agree with TRBD2. Germline assignment: CDR1 SGHVS and CDR2 FNYEAQ. The CDR3 runs 15 residues. The CDR3 sequence: CDSIPGTTNTDTQYF. CDR3 bases: TGTGACAGCATCCCCGGGACTACTAACACAGATACGCAGTATTTT.